This T cell receptor beta chain originates from a study of technical replicates of blood from four donors. Method: immunoSEQ multiplex PCR; TCRdb's copy keeps in-frame clones and lacks some. The sample has around 90,000 clones, 90% to 95% seen once; the top ten hold around 0.42%. The specimen was T cells isolated from PBMCs. This TCR derives from a human donor in good health.

This CDR3 reads CAWTGTWKGQFF. The CDR3, as DNA: TGTGCCTGGACCGGGACTTGGAAAGGGCAGTTCTTC. This chain joins TRBV30 and TRBJ2-1; tentative D call: TRBD2 (6 bases). V was cut by 4 bases and J by 12 bases, with 16 bases left in between. From germline, CDR1 is GTSNPN and CDR2 SVGIG (reference sequence). The CDR3 spans 12 residues.